One sample yielded the 5 T cell receptor beta chains listed below, sequenced in a study of cytomegalovirus exposure and HLA in healthy donors. The assay was immunoSEQ multiplex PCR, and TCRdb's table has in-frame clones only and misses some. The data contain fewer than 250,000 clones, just under 90% of them seen just once; the ten biggest clones take up roughly 2.5%. The source material was PBMCs. The receptors originated from a man aged 18 to 29 in good health and CMV-seronegative.

The count of this clone is one. CDR3 DNA sequence: TGTGCCAGCAGTGAATATGTGGGGCGGGAGCAGTTCTTC. Protein: CASSEYVGREQFF. V gene TRBV2 combines with J gene TRBJ2-1; maybe TRBD1 (5 bases). This CDR3 has 13 amino acids. Germline lookup yields CDR1 SNHLY and CDR2 FYNNEI. V was trimmed by 2 bases and J by 10 bases, leaving 12 bases between them.

This sequence joins TRBV27 and TRBJ1-6, with 7 bases identical to TRBD1. Trimming removed 3 bases from V and 10 bases from J; junction bases left unmatched: 3. Germline V CDR1 and CDR2: MNHEY, SMNVEV (reference sequence). This CDR3 has 13 residues. The CDR3 reads CASSFDRVSPLHF. CDR3 in DNA: TGTGCCAGCAGTTTCGACAGGGTCTCACCCCTCCACTTT.

V is TRBV9 and J is TRBJ2-1; 10 bases map to TRBD2. The J segment lost 1 base and the V segment lost 3 bases, leaving 4 bases of the junction unmatched. Germline assignment: CDR1 SGDLS and CDR2 YYNGEE. This CDR3 is built from 16 residues. The CDR3 is CASSASSGGSYNEQFF. The CDR3 DNA sequence: TGTGCCAGCAGCGCCTCTAGCGGGGGATCCTACAATGAGCAGTTCTTC.

V and J are TRBV5-4 and TRBJ2-1; TRBD2 is a possible D gene (5 bases). CDR1 SGHNT and CDR2 YYREEE come from the germline V gene (reference sequence). The CDR3 has 12 residues. V lost 2 bases to trimming and J lost 10 bases, with 10 bases between them. DNA of the CDR3: TGTGCCAGCAGCTTTAGGGAGAAGGAGCAGTTCTTC. Protein: CASSFREKEQFF.

This clone was observed a handful of times. The chain links TRBV27 to TRBJ2-3, with no clear D. The germline gives CDR1 MNHEY, CDR2 SMNVEV (reference sequence). V was pared by 2 bases and J by 6 bases, with 12 bases between. This CDR3 spans 14 amino acids. CDR3 DNA sequence: TGTGCCAGCAGTTTAACACACCCACCGGATACGCAGTATTTT. This codes for CASSLTHPPDTQYF.